Here is one TCR beta chain with its context. This sample was included in a study of Ad26.COV2.S vaccination and SARS-CoV-2 variants. Study-wide context: COV1001, an Ad26.COV2.S trial, supplied this vaccine-arm donor.

Treatment of the sample: approximately 18 received Ad26.COV2.S at low or high dose, single or two shots; 5 received placebo; per-sample allocation not given. Sample collection was performed on day 63 after the first vaccine or placebo injection. TCRdb's table, derived via immunoSEQ multiplex PCR, lists solely in-frame clones and lacks some. The data contain more than 300,000 clones, approximately 86% of them seen just once; the ten biggest clones take up 2% to 2.5%. The starting material was peripheral blood, obtained in a trial of Ad26.COV2.S vaccine versus placebo. This TCR was recovered from a person aged 18-60 years who received the Ad26.COV2.S COVID-19 vaccine or a placebo.

The CDR3 loop is CASKGTAYGYTF. CDR3 sequence (DNA): TGTGCCAGCAAGGGGACAGCCTATGGCTACACCTTC. The rearrangement links TRBV12-3 or TRBV12-4 to TRBJ1-2, with 7 bases that match TRBD1. The CDR3 sequence is 12 residues long. V trimming: 7 bases; J trimming: 4 bases; junction bases outside the gene matches: 3.